The 23 T cell receptor beta chains in this list originate from one sample, sequenced in a study of a mutant IDH1 vaccine in newly diagnosed glioma. No antigens are known for them. The table came from immunoSEQ multiplex PCR; TCRdb's copy has only in-frame clones and leaves some out. The sample has about 41,000 clones, roughly nine tenths seen once. Stated time point: week 35, safety follow-up. A 20-mer mutant IDH1 peptide at 300 ug was injected subcutaneously with topical imiquimod. The sample consisted of PBMCs, taken from a glioma patient whose treatment included an IDH1 peptide vaccine. The receptors here all came from a man aged 35-49 years with glioma.

Details on this clone: One junction end disagrees with the germline gene, perhaps due to a read error. The rearrangement uses TRBV7-2 and TRBJ2-7; D is undetermined. The CDR3 extends over 12 amino acids. From germline, CDR1 is SGHTA and CDR2 FQGNSA. CDR3 bases: TGTGCCAGCAGCTCCCCGCCGTCCCGCCTCAGCTTC. Translated, it gives CASSSPPSRLSF.

The CDR3 DNA reads as TGTGCCAGCAGCTTTCTACCTAACGAGGGCGAGCAGTACTTC. It translates to CASSFLPNEGEQYF. The J gene is TRBJ2-7, the V gene TRBV7-9; tentative D call: TRBD2 (5 bases). The CDR3 is 14 residues long. The V end lost 3 bases, the J end lost 6 bases, and 15 bases lay between the germline ends. Germline lookup yields CDR1 SEHNR and CDR2 FQNEAQ (reference sequence). Full variable domain (rest looked up from reference TRBV7-9 and TRBJ2-7): DTGVSQNPRHKITKRGQNVTFRCDPISEHNRLYWYRQTLGQGPEFLTYFQNEAQLEKSRLLSDRFSAERPKGSFSTLEIQRTEQGDSAMYLCASSFLPNEGEQYFGPGTRLTVT.

The rearrangement links TRBV14 to TRBJ1-3; D call uncertain. Trimming left V 0 bases short and J 4 bases short, with 4 bases between. The CDR3 is 13 amino acids. Looked up from germline, CDR1 is SGHDN and CDR2 is FVKESK. The CDR3 sequence: CASSQDRGNTIYF. The CDR3 coding sequence is TGTGCCAGCAGCCAAGATCGAGGAAACACCATATATTTT.

The chain recombines TRBV28 with TRBJ1-2; 9 bases fit TRBD1. Looked up from germline, CDR1 is MDHEN and CDR2 is SYDVKM. V shed 5 bases, J shed 6 bases, and the junction held 13 bases outside the gene matches. The CDR3 spans 16 residues. The CDR3 coding sequence is TGTGCCAGCAGTCCGGGGTATCACAGGGGGCTTGATGGCTACACCTTC. Protein product: CASSPGYHRGLDGYTF.

The V and J genes are TRBV19 and TRBJ1-4; possibly TRBD1 for D (6 bases). The CDR3 totals 14 residues. The germline CDR1 and CDR2 sequences are LNHDA and SQIVND (reference sequence). V gave up 5 bases and J gave up 5 bases, with 12 bases separating them. The CDR3 bases are TGTGCCAGTAGTCCCCGACAGGAGAATGAAAAACTGTTTTTT. Encoded protein: CASSPRQENEKLFF. Supplemented by reference TRBV19 and TRBJ1-4, the full variable domain reads DGGITQSPKYLFRKEGQNVTLSCEQNLNHDAMYWYRQDPGQGLRLIYYSQIVNDFQKGDIAEGYSVSREKKESFPLTVTSAQKNPTAFYLCASSPRQENEKLFFGSGTQLSVL.

This clone was counted once. V gene TRBV5-6 combines with J gene TRBJ2-7, with D possibly TRBD1 on 7 matching bases. The length of the CDR3 is 13 residues. Between the trimmed V and J ends, which lost 5 bases and 7 bases, there was a span of 16 bases. The germline gives CDR1 SGHDT, CDR2 YYEEEE. CDR3 sequence: CASRSWRGREQYF. As DNA, the CDR3 is TGTGCCAGCAGATCCTGGAGGGGGCGTGAGCAGTACTTC. Variable domain in full (rest from reference TRBV5-6 and TRBJ2-7): DAGVTQSPTHLIKTRGQQVTLRCSPKSGHDTVSWYQQALGQGPQFIFQYYEEEERQRGNFPDRFSGHQFPNYSSELNVNALLLGDSALYLCASRSWRGREQYFGPGTRLTVT.

The J gene is TRBJ1-4, the V gene TRBV7-8; perhaps TRBD1 as D (6 bases). The CDR3 covers 14 residues. V lost 4 bases and J lost 8, with 14 bases in between. Germline V gene data show CDR1 as SGHVS and CDR2 as FQNEAQ. The CDR3 region is CASSSDSAAEKLFF. The DNA for the CDR3 is TGTGCCAGCAGCTCGGACAGCGCCGCCGAAAAACTGTTTTTT.

The rearrangement links TRBV5-1 to TRBJ1-2; D is undetermined. There are 14 residues in the CDR3. Germline V gene data show CDR1 as SGHRS and CDR2 as YFSETQ. V lost 0 bases, J lost 4 bases, and 10 bases lay in between. The CDR3 region is CASSLAIGVYGYTF. CDR3 nucleotides: TGCGCCAGCAGCTTGGCCATCGGGGTCTATGGCTACACCTTC.

The J gene is TRBJ2-7, the V gene TRBV4-3; tentative D call: TRBD1 (6 bases). The CDR3 covers 14 residues. The V and J ends lost 0 bases and 3 bases respectively, with 9 bases between them. Looked up from germline, CDR1 is LGHNA and CDR2 is YSLEER. The CDR3, as DNA: TGCGCCAGCAGCCAAGAACAGGGTTACTACGAGCAGTACTTC. The encoded protein is CASSQEQGYYEQYF.

The chain links TRBV6-6 to TRBJ2-2; 7 bases fit TRBD1. Germline V gene lookup returns CDR1 MNHNY and CDR2 SVGAGI (reference sequence). The V gene end was trimmed by 1 base and the J gene end by 1 base; junction bases not matched to a gene: 3. CDR3 length: 16 residues. In DNA form, the CDR3 reads TGTGCCAGCAGTTACTTTGCAGGGGGGAACACCGGGGAGCTGTTTTTT. Translation: CASSYFAGGNTGELFF.

V is TRBV6-5 and J is TRBJ1-2; 8 positions match TRBD1. CDR1 MNHEY and CDR2 SVGAGI come from the germline V gene. The CDR3 is made up of 13 amino acids. J gave up 8 bases and V 8 bases, and 10 bases lay outside the gene matches. CDR3 nucleotide sequence: TGTGCCAGCTCTTGGACAGGGTATCGAGGCTACACCTTC. This gives the protein CASSWTGYRGYTF.

CDR3 coding DNA: TGTGCCAGCAGCTTAGCCGAGGGCCGGAGTGAGCAGTTCTTC. Translation gives CASSLAEGRSEQFF. This rearrangement joins TRBV7-9 to TRBJ2-1; D might be TRBD2 (5 bases). Trimming took 0 bases from V and 9 from J, leaving 12 bases between them. CDR3 length: 14 residues. Germline CDR1 SEHNR, CDR2 FQNEAQ (reference sequence).

The V and J genes are TRBV2 and TRBJ1-2; 7 bases map to TRBD1. Germline CDR1 reads SNHLY; CDR2 reads FYNNEI. This CDR3 region has 12 residues. V gave up 8 bases and J gave up 5 bases; unmatched junction bases: 5. The DNA for the CDR3 is TGTGCCAGCTCCCAGGGGGATTATGGCTACACCTTC. Encoded protein: CASSQGDYGYTF.

The chain is built from TRBV28 and TRBJ1-2, with TRBD1 matching over 8 bases. Trimming took 5 bases from V and 8 from J; bases not matched to a gene: 7. The length of the CDR3 is 13 residues. CDR1 and CDR2 from the germline V gene are MDHEN and SYDVKM. CDR3 protein: CASSPRGRRGYTF. The CDR3 DNA reads as TGTGCCAGCAGTCCCAGGGGGCGCCGAGGCTACACCTTC.

The gene calls are TRBV7-2 and TRBJ1-1; D call uncertain. The V end lost 3 bases, the J end lost 1 base, and 6 bases lay between the germline ends. Germline CDR1 is SGHTA and CDR2 is FQGNSA. This CDR3 region has 13 residues. CDR3 nucleotides: TGTGCCAGCAGCTTGAACAGGAACACTGAAGCTTTCTTT. Encoded protein: CASSLNRNTEAFF.

The V gene is TRBV11-2, the J gene TRBJ2-2; D gene unclear. CDR3 length: 15 residues. The V end lost 5 bases, the J end lost 0 bases, and 10 bases lay between the germline ends. Germline CDR1 reads SGHAT; CDR2 reads FQNNGV. The CDR3 sequence: CASSALRANTGELFF. The CDR3 region has the DNA TGTGCCAGCAGCGCACTCCGGGCGAACACCGGGGAGCTGTTTTTT.

V and J are TRBV5-1 and TRBJ2-1, with D maybe TRBD2 (5 bases). The CDR3 covers 19 residues. The germline V and J ends were trimmed by 4 bases and 0 bases, with 23 bases remaining between them. Germline V gene sequence: CDR1 SGHRS, CDR2 YFSETQ. The CDR3 bases are TGCGCCAGCAGCACTTCAGAGACGGGGTCCAGGAGCTCCTACAATGAGCAGTTCTTC. It encodes CASSTSETGSRSSYNEQFF.

The count of this clone is one. The J gene is TRBJ1-3, the V gene TRBV5-1; the D is unclear. Germline V gene lookup returns CDR1 SGHRS and CDR2 YFSETQ. Trimming took off 0 bases at V and 0 bases at J, with 7 bases between the two ends. The CDR3 totals 15 residues. The CDR3 loop reads CASSLAGSSGNTIYF. The DNA for the CDR3 is TGCGCCAGCAGCTTGGCGGGGAGCTCTGGAAACACCATATATTTT.

The chain joins TRBV5-6 to TRBJ1-3; 8 bases match TRBD1. This CDR3 has 17 residues. Trimming removed 4 bases from V and 0 bases from J; junction bases left unmatched: 9. Germline CDR1 SGHDT, CDR2 YYEEEE. The CDR3 is CASSNLRDRNSGNTIYF. The CDR3 coding sequence is TGTGCCAGCAGCAATCTCCGGGACAGGAACTCTGGAAACACCATATATTTT.

The chain recombines TRBV4-1 with TRBJ1-5; 8 bases map to TRBD1. V was pared by 3 bases and J by 6 bases, with 4 bases of the junction left unmatched. The CDR3 totals 14 residues. Germline V gives CDR1 MGHRA, CDR2 YSYEKL. The DNA for the CDR3 is TGCGCCAGCAGCCAGCAGGGGGCAATTCAGCCCCAGCATTTT. Translating it yields CASSQQGAIQPQHF.

The chain couples TRBV18 to TRBJ2-7, with D possibly called TRBD1 or TRBD2 (5 bases each). This CDR3 is built from 14 residues. V was pared by 6 bases and J by 6 bases, with 18 bases between. Germline CDR1 reads KGHSH; CDR2 reads LQKENI. In DNA form, the CDR3 reads TGTGCCAGCTCGACCGGGACCAAACCGGGCGAGCAGTACGTC. This codes for CASSTGTKPGEQYV.

This clone was observed a single time. The CDR3 sequence is CASSQVMGTDYEQYF. DNA of the CDR3: TGTGCCAGCAGCCAAGTTATGGGAACCGATTACGAGCAGTACTTC. The chain uses TRBV4-2 and TRBJ2-7; D unresolved. The ends were cut back, 1 base at V and 4 bases at J, with 14 bases in the middle. The germline V gene has CDR1 LGHNA and CDR2 YNFKEQ. This CDR3 contains 15 residues.

This sequence joins TRBV10-3 and TRBJ1-2, with 9 nucleotides matching TRBD1. Germline V lookup: CDR1 ENHRY, CDR2 SYGVKD. Germline trimming cut 4 bases from V and 7 bases from J; bases unmatched to any gene: 22. There are 19 residues in the CDR3. CDR3 sequence reads: CAISVSLRNRGHRISGYTF. The CDR3 DNA reads TGTGCCATCAGTGTTAGTTTGAGAAACAGGGGGCATCGAATAAGTGGCTACACCTTC.